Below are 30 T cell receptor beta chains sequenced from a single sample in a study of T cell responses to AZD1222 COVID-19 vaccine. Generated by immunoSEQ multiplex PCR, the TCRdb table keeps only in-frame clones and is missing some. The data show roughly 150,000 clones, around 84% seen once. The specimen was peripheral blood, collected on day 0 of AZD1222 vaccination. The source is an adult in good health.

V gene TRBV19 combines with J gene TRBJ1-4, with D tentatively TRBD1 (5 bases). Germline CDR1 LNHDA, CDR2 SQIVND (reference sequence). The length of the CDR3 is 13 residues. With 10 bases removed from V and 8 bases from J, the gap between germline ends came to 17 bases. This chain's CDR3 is CATLGQSPEKLFF. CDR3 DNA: TGTGCCACCTTGGGGCAGTCCCCCGAAAAACTGTTTTTT.

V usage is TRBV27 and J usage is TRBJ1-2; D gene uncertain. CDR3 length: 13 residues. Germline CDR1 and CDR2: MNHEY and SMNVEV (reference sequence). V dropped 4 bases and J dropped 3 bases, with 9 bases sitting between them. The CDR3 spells CASSSRDYYGYTF. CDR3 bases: TGTGCCAGCAGTTCTAGGGATTACTATGGCTACACCTTC.

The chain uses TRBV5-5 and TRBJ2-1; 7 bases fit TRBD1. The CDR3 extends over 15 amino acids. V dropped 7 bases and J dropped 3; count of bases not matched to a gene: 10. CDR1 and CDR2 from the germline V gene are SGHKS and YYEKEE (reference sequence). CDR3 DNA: TGTGCCAGCGCCTCAACGGGACAGAACTACAATGAGCAGTTCTTC. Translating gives CASASTGQNYNEQFF.

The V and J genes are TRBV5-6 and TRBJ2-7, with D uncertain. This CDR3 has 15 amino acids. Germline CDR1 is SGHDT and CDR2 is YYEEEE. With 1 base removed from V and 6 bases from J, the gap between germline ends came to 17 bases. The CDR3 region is CASSLIRSVLGEQYF. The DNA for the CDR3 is TGTGCCAGCAGCTTGATACGGTCTGTCTTGGGCGAGCAGTACTTC. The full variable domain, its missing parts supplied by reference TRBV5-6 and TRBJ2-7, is DAGVTQSPTHLIKTRGQQVTLRCSPKSGHDTVSWYQQALGQGPQFIFQYYEEEERQRGNFPDRFSGHQFPNYSSELNVNALLLGDSALYLCASSLIRSVLGEQYFGPGTRLTVT.

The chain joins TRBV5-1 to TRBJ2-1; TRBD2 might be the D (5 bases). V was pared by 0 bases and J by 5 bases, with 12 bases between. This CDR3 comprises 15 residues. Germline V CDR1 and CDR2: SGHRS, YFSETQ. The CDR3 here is CASSLVRGANNEQFF. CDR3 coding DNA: TGCGCCAGCAGCTTGGTACGGGGAGCTAACAATGAGCAGTTCTTC.

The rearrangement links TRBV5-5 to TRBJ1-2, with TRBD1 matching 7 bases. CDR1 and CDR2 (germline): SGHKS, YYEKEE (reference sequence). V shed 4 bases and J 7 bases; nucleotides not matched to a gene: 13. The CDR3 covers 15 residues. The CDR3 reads CASSQNRDSRFGYTF. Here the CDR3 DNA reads TGTGCCAGCAGCCAGAACCGGGACAGCCGGTTTGGCTACACCTTC.

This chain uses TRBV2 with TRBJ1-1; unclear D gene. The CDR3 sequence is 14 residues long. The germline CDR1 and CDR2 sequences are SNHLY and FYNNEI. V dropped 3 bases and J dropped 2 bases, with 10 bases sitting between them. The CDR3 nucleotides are TGTGCCAGCAGTGAGGTCCAGATAAACACTGAAGCTTTCTTT. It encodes CASSEVQINTEAFF.

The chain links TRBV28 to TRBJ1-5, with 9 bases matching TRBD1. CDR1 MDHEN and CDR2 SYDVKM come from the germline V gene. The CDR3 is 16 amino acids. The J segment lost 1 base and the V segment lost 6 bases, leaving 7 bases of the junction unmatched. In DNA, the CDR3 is TGTGCCAGCAGCGATCCCGACAGGGGGAGCAATCAGCCCCAGCATTTT. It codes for CASSDPDRGSNQPQHF.

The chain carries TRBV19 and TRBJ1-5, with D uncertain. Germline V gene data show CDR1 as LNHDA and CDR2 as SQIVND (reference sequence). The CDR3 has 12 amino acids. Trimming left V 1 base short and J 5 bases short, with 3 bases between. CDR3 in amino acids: CASSIGDQPQHF. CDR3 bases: TGTGCCAGTAGTATAGGTGATCAGCCCCAGCATTTT.

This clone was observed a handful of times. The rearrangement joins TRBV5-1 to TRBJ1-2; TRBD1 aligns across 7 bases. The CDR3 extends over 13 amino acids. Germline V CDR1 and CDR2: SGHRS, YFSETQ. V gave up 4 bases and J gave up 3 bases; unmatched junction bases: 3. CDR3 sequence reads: CASSPGQDYGYTF. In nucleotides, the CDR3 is TGCGCCAGCAGCCCCGGACAGGACTATGGCTACACCTTC.

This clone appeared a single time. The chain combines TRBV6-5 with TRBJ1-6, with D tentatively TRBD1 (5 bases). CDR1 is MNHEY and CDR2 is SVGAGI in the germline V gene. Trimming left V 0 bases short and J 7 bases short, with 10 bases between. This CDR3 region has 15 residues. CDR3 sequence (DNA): TGTGCCAGCAGTTACTCGAGGGGTCTGAATTCACCCCTCCACTTT. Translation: CASSYSRGLNSPLHF.

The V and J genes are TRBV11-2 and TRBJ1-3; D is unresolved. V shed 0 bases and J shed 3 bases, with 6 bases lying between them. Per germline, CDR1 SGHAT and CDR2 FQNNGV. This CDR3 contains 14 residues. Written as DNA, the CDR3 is TGTGCCAGCAGCTTAGAGGGATTTGGAAACACCATATATTTT. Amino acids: CASSLEGFGNTIYF. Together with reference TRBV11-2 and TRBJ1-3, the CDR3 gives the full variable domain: EAGVAQSPRYKIIEKRQSVAFWCNPISGHATLYWYQQILGQGPKLLIQFQNNGVVDDSQLPKDRFSAERLKGVDSTLKIQPAKLEDSAVYLCASSLEGFGNTIYFGEGSWLTVV.

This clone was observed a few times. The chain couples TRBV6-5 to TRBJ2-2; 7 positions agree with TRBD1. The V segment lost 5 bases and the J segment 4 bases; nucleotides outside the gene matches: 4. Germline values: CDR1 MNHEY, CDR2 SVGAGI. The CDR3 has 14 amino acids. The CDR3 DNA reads TGTGCCAGCAGTCCGAGACAGGGCACCGGGGAGCTGTTTTTT. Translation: CASSPRQGTGELFF.

The CDR3 spells CASSLGIPQGPNSPLHF. The CDR3 DNA sequence: TGTGCCAGCAGCTTAGGTATACCACAGGGACCTAATTCACCCCTCCACTTT. The genes are TRBV7-2 and TRBJ1-6; tentatively, D is TRBD1 (6 bases). Trimming left V 1 base short and J 6 bases short, with 16 bases between. Germline loops: CDR1 SGHTA, CDR2 FQGNSA. The CDR3 contains 17 residues.

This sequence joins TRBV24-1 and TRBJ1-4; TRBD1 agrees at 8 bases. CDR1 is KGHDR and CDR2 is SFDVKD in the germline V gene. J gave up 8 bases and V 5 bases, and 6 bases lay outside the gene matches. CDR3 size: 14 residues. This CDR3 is CATSGTGPKEKLFF. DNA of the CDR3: TGTGCCACCAGTGGGACAGGGCCGAAAGAAAAACTGTTTTTT.

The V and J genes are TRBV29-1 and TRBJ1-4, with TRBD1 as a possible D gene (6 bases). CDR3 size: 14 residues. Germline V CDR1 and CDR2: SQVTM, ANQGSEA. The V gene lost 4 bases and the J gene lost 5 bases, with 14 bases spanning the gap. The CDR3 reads CSVAAGQTNEKLFF. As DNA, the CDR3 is TGCAGCGTTGCGGCCGGACAGACGAATGAAAAACTGTTTTTT.

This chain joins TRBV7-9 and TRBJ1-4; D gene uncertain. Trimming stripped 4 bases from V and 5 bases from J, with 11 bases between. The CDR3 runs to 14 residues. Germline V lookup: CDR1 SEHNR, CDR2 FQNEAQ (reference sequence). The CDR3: CASSSRALNEKLFF. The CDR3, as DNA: TGTGCCAGCAGCTCCCGGGCCTTGAATGAAAAACTGTTTTTT.

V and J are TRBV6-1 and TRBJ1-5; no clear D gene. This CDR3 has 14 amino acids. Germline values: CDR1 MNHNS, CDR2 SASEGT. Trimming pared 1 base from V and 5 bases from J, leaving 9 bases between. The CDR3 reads CASSEGDGDQPQHF. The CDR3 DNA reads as TGTGCCAGCAGTGAAGGGGATGGCGATCAGCCCCAGCATTTT.

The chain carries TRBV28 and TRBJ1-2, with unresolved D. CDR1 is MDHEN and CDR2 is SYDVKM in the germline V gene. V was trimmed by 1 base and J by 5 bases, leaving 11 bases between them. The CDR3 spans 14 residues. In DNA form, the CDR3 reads TGTGCCAGCAGTTTATCCGAGTCCGGGTATGGCTACACCTTC. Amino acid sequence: CASSLSESGYGYTF.

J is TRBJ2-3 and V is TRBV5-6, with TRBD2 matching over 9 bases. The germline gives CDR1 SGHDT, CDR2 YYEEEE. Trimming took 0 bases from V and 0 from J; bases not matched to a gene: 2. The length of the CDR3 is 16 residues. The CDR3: CASSLVSGGSTDTQYF. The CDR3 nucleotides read TGTGCCAGCAGCTTGGTGAGCGGGGGGAGCACAGATACGCAGTATTTT.

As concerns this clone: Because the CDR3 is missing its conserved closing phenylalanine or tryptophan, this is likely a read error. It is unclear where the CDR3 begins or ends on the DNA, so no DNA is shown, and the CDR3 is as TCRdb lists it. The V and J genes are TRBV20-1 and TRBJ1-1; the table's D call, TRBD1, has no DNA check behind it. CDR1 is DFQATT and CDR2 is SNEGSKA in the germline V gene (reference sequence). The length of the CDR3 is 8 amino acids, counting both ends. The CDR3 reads CSANRGYY.

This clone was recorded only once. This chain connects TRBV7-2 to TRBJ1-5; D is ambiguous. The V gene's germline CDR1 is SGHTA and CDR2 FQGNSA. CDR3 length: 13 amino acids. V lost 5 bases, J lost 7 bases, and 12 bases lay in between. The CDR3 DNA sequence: TGTGCCAGCAGCACGGACGTGATGCAGCCCCAGCATTTT. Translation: CASSTDVMQPQHF.

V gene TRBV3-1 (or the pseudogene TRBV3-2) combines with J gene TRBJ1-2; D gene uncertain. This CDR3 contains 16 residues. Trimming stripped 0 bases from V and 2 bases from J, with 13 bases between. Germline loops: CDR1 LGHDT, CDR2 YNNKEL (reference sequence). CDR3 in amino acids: CASSQDIWPLNYGYTF. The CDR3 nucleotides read TGTGCCAGCAGCCAAGATATCTGGCCGCTCAACTATGGCTACACCTTC.

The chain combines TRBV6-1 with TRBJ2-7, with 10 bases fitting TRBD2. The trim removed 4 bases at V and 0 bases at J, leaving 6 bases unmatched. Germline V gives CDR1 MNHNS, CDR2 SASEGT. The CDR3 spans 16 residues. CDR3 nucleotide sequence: TGTGCCAGCAGTGGGGTAGCGGGGGGTTCCTCCTACGAGCAGTACTTC. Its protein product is CASSGVAGGSSYEQYF.

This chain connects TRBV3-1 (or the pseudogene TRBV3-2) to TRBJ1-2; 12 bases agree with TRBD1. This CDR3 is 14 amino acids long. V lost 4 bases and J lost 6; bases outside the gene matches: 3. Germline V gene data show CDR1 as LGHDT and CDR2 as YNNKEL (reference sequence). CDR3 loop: CASSRGQGADGYTF. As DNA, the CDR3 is TGTGCCAGCAGCCGGGGACAGGGGGCGGATGGCTACACCTTC.

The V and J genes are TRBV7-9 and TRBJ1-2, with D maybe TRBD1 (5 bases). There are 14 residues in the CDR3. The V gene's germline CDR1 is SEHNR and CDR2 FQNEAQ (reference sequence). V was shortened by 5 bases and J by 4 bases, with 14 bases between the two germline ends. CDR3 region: CASSLLDTSYGYTF. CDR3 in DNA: TGTGCCAGCAGCCTCTTGGACACCAGCTATGGCTACACCTTC.

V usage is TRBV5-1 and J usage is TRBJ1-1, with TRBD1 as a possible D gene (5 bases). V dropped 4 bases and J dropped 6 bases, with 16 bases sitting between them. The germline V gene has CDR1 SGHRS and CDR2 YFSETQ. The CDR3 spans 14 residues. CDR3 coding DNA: TGCGCCAGCAGCCAACTCCGTGGGACTCCTGAAGCTTTCTTT. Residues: CASSQLRGTPEAFF. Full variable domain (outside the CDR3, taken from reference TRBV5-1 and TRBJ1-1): KAGVTQTPRYLIKTRGQQVTLSCSPISGHRSVSWYQQTPGQGLQFLFEYFSETQRNKGNFPGRFSGRQFSNSRSEMNVSTLELGDSALYLCASSQLRGTPEAFFGQGTRLTVV.

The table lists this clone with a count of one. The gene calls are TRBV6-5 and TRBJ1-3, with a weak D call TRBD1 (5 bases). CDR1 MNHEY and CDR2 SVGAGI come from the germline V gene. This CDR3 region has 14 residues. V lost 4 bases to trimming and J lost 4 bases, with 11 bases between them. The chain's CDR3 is CASSSQGGGNTIYF. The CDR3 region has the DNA TGTGCCAGCAGTTCCCAGGGTGGAGGAAACACCATATATTTT.

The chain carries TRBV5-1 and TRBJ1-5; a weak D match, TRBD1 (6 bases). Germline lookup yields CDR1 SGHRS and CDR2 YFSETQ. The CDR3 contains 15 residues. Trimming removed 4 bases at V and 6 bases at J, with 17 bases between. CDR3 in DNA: TGCGCCAGCAGCCCCTCAGGGGCTGAGGGTCAGCCCCAGCATTTT. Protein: CASSPSGAEGQPQHF.

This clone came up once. The CDR3 DNA reads as TGTGCCAGCAGGAATCCGGGACAGGGGGCGATAATCAACTTTTACCTTCGCTCCTACGAGCAGTACTTC. Its protein is CASRNPGQGAIINFYLRSYEQYF. This rearrangement joins TRBV3-1 (or the pseudogene TRBV3-2) to TRBJ2-7, with 12 bases lining up with TRBD1. Per germline, CDR1 LGHDT and CDR2 YNNKEL (reference sequence). The CDR3 totals 23 residues. Trimming cost V 6 bases and J 0 bases; bases outside gene matches: 27.